These T cell receptor beta chains were read from a single sample in a study of regulatory T cells in long-lasting Graves disease. From the multiplex PCR reads, TCRdb called clonotypes with MiXCR, one entry per CDR3 protein. The sample comprises roughly 470,000 distinct CDR3 sequences, less than 25% of which are singletons, and 7.8% rests with the top ten. The specimen was peripheral blood mononuclear cells (PBMCs), collected when the disease was refractory, from a patient treated with antithyroid drugs. The receptor source for this set is a female donor with Graves disease. Both conserved end residues are part of each CDR3. Fields, in order: V gene, D gene, J gene, clone size, CDR3 protein, CDR3 DNA. A D gene is named only where the DNA matches it firmly. Only part of the rows carry a size: once, few, many, or a class if the clone is expanded.

>TRBV20-1|.|TRBJ1-5|few
CSARPVNYSNQPQHF
TGCAGTGCTAGACCTGTAAATTATAGCAATCAGCCCCAGCATTTT
>TRBV3-1|.|TRBJ2-7|few
CASSPQQSYEQYF
TGTGCCAGCAGCCCCCAACAATCCTACGAGCAGTACTTC
>TRBV7-2|.|TRBJ1-1|few
CASSPKTDYRLGQRIAFF
TGTGCCAGCAGCCCAAAGACAGACTATCGCTTGGGTCAAAGGATAGCTTTCTTT
>TRBV5-1|.|TRBJ1-4|many
CASSLEGRGEKLFF
TGCGCCAGCAGCTTGGAGGGGCGCGGTGAAAAACTGTTTTTT
>TRBV30|.|TRBJ1-1|many
CAWSGTVNTEAFF
TGTGCCTGGAGTGGGACAGTGAACACTGAAGCTTTCTTT
>TRBV18|.|TRBJ1-5|few
CASSPPSGTTNQPQHF
TGTGCCAGCTCACCACCATCAGGGACTACCAATCAGCCCCAGCATTTT
>TRBV2|TRBD1|TRBJ2-3|.
CASSESGAGFRGLAADTQYF
TGTGCCAGCAGTGAATCTGGAGCTGGCTTCAGGGGGCTCGCGGCAGATACGCAGTATTTT
>TRBV7-9|.|TRBJ2-7|many
CASSQPGGRAYEQYF
TGTGCCAGCAGCCAACCGGGTGGTAGGGCCTACGAGCAGTACTTC
>TRBV28|.|TRBJ2-3|.
CASSPLHGGTDTQYF
TGTGCCAGCTCCCCCCTCCACGGCGGCACAGATACGCAGTATTTT
>TRBV28|.|TRBJ2-1|many
CASSLGDEQFF
TGTGCCAGCAGTCTAGGGGATGAGCAGTTCTTC